This T cell receptor beta chain was recovered during a study of tumor and adjacent non-tumor tissue in lung cancer. Study-level information: About 4.17 million productive TCRbeta reads were obtained per sample on average.

This clonotype has more than one count but fewer than ten. The library came from three nested PCR rounds adapted from ARM-PCR protocols. One entry per CDR3 protein, called by TCRdb with MiXCR from the multiplex PCR reads. The data hold under 45,000 distinct CDR3 sequences, with 60% observed a single time. The template was RNA from unsorted bulk tissue. The normal lung tissue was taken more than 3 cm from the tumor edge. CDR3 length: 14 amino acids. Germline lookup yields CDR1 SGHRS and CDR2 YFSETQ. Trimming removed 4 bases from V and 5 bases from J, with 16 bases in between. Sample: distant non-tumor lung tissue. This receptor was taken from a man aged 45-60 years with non-small cell lung cancer. V and J are TRBV5-1 and TRBJ2-7; D possibly corresponds to TRBD2 (5 bases). The CDR3 region has the DNA TGCGCCAGCAGCCTCTGGGAGATCGGAAACGAGCAGTACTTC. Its translation: CASSLWEIGNEQYF.